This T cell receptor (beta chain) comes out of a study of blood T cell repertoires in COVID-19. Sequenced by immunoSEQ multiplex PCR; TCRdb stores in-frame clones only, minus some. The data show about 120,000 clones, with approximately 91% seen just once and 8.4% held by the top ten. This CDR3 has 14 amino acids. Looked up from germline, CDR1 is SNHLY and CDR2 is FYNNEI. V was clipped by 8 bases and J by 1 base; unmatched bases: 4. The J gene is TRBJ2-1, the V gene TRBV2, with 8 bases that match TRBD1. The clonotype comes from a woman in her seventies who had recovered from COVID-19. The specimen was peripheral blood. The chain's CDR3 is CASGQGASYNEQFF. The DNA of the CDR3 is TGTGCCAGCGGGCAGGGGGCATCCTACAATGAGCAGTTCTTC.